This T cell receptor beta chain was identified in a study of blood T cell repertoires in COVID-19 (dated by TCRdb to 2019 to 2021). Background for the entire study: Collaborator samples came from the United States, Italy and Spain and covered acute and convalescent phases of COVID-19. A freely available public database, intended as a resource for researchers studying the immune response to SARS-CoV-2, is where the repertoires were released. The samples were drawn from the first 160 participants of the ongoing ImmuneRACE study and from 950 to 1,500 subjects provided by 6 global collaborators. The material from the prospective study consisted of cDNA or gDNA derived from T cells, B-cell-depleted T cells, or PBMCs. Nearly every sample came with metadata listing a de-identified subject ID, COVID-19 status, age in years and sex. Subjects who had been exposed to COVID-19, were actively infected with it, or had recovered from it provided the deeply sampled blood TCRbeta repertoires that made up the dataset. Where available, HLA class I and class II types were obtained from metadata supplied by the sample provider rather than from assay-based typing. The full study reports these points: The amount of clinical and demographic metadata varied by source and participant and was provided uncurated.

TCRbeta CDR3 regions were amplified from genomic DNA by means of the immunoSEQ Assay, a bias-controlled multiplex PCR. In the original analysis: Within the assay, amplification of reference gene primers was used to estimate how many nucleated cells each sample contained. To quantify the absolute abundance of each unique TCRbeta CDR3 rearrangement, sequence reads were collapsed and filtered. Productive Simpson clonality was computed per sample as the square root of Simpson's diversity index over productive rearrangements. TCRdb re-hosts the immuneACCESS table, in-frame sequences only. Its copies lack some clones; in the studies checked, an unresolved V gene accounts for under half of them, and the cause for the rest is not known. From that table come the V and J calls and clone size; the DNA was used to work out D and trimming. The sample contains about 490,000 clones, over 75% of them found a single time. The top ten constitute about 3% of the sample.

Taken from cysteine to phenylalanine, the CDR3 has 14 residues. Only the CDR3 portion is preserved as DNA: 42 bases, with reading frame beginning at the first base. CDR1 is given as MNHEY and CDR2 as SVGAGI, both from the germline V gene. V is cut by 7 bases and J by 4 bases, and the space between the germline ends is 16 bases. Each collaborating institution followed its own protocols to collect whole blood in K2EDTA tubes. For TCRbeta analysis, collaborators shipped samples in one of three forms: frozen whole blood, isolated PBMCs, or DNA extracted from either of those sample types. As for this clone: Its antigen is unknown. No much larger clone is present one base from it, and per-base qualities are unavailable. The same CDR3 also results from other DNA sequences found in this sample.

Sample: peripheral blood. The receptor's source is a human donor in a cohort sampled during active COVID-19. The sequence is built from TRBV6-5 and TRBJ1-1, and perhaps TRBD1 as D gene, on 5 matching bases. The CDR3 protein sequence reads: CASTTTEGLTEAFF. The nucleotide sequence is given as TGTGCCAGCACCACAACGGAGGGGCTCACTGAAGCTTTCTTT.